This TCR beta chain derives from a study of shared clonotypes between healthy human individuals. Trimming left V 5 bases short and J 4 bases short, with 10 bases between. CDR3 length: 13 amino acids. Looked up from germline, CDR1 is SEHNR and CDR2 is FQNEAQ (reference sequence). Libraries were prepared by immunoSEQ multiplex PCR; TCRdb keeps only in-frame clonotypes and omits some of them. The data show about 1 million clones, about 77% seen once. Source material: memory CD4+ T cells sorted from blood. Stated subset: CD45RA-negative fraction. The TCR comes from a man younger than 35 in good health. V usage is TRBV7-9 and J usage is TRBJ2-3, with unresolved D. The CDR3 DNA sequence: TGTGCCAGCAGCCCGTCGAACGCAGATACGCAGTATTTT. It yields the protein CASSPSNADTQYF.